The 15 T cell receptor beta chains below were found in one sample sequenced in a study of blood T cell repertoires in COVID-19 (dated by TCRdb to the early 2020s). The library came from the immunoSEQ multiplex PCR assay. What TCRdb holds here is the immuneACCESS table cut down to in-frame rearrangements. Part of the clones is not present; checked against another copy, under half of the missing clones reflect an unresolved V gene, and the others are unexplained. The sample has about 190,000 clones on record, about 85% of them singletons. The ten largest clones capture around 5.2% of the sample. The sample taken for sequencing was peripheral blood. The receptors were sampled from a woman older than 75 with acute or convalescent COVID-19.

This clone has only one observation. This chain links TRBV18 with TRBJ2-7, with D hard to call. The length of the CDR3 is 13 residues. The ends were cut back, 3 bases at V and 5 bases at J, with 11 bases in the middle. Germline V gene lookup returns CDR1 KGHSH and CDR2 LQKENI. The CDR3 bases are TGTGCCAGCTCACCCGGGTTTCCCAACGAGCAGTACTTC. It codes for CASSPGFPNEQYF.

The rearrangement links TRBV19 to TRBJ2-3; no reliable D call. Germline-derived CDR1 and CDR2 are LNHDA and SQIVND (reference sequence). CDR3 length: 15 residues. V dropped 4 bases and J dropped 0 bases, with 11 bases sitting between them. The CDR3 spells CASSNPDTSTDTQYF. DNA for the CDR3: TGTGCCAGTAGTAACCCCGATACTAGCACAGATACGCAGTATTTT.

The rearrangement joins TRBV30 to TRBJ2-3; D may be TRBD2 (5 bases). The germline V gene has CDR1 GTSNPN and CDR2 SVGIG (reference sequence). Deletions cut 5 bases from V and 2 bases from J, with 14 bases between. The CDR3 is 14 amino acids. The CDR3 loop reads CAWSQKAATDTQYF. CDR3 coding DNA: TGTGCCTGGTCTCAGAAAGCGGCCACAGATACGCAGTATTTT.

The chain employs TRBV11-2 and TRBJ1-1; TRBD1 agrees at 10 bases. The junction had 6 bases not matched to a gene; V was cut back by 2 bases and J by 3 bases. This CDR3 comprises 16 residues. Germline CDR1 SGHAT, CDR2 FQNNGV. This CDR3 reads CASSLRQGAGDTEAFF. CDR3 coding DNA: TGTGCCAGCAGCTTACGACAGGGGGCTGGGGACACTGAAGCTTTCTTT.

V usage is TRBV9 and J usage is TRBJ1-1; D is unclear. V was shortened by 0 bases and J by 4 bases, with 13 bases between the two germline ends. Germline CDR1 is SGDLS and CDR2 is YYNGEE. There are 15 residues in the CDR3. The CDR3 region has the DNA TGTGCCAGCAGCGTAGGCCAGAATCGGGGCACTGAAGCTTTCTTT. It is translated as CASSVGQNRGTEAFF.

The CDR3 coding sequence is TGTGCCAGCAGCGTAAGGGGGCAGAGGAACACTGAAGCTTTCTTT. Its translation: CASSVRGQRNTEAFF. The genes are TRBV9 and TRBJ1-1, with 7 positions matching TRBD1. After removal of 1 base from V and 1 base from J, the junction contained 4 bases not matched to a gene. In germline, CDR1 is SGDLS, CDR2 YYNGEE. The CDR3 length is 15 residues.

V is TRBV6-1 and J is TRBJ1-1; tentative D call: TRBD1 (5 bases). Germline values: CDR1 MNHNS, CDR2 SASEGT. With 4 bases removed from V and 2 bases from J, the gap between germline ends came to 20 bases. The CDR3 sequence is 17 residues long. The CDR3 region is CASSAKQALVTNTEAFF. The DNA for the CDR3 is TGTGCCAGCAGTGCGAAACAGGCGTTAGTTACAAACACTGAAGCTTTCTTT.

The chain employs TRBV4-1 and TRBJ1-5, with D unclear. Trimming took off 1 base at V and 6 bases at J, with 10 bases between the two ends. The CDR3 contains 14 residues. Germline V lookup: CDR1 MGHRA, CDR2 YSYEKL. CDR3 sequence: CASSQVVGSQPQHF. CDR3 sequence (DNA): TGCGCCAGCAGCCAAGTAGTAGGGAGTCAGCCCCAGCATTTT.

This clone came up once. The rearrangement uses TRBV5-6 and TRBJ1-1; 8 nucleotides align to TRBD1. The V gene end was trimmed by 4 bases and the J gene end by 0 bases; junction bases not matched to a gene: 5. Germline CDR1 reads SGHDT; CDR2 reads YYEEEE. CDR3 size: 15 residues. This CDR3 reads CASSPRGQVNTEAFF. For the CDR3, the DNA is TGTGCCAGCAGCCCTAGGGGACAGGTGAACACTGAAGCTTTCTTT.

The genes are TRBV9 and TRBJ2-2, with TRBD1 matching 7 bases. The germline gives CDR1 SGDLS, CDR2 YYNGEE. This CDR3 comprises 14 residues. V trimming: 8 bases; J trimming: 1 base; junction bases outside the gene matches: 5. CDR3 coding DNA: TGTGCCAGTACCCGGGACAGGAACACCGGGGAGCTGTTTTTT. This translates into CASTRDRNTGELFF.

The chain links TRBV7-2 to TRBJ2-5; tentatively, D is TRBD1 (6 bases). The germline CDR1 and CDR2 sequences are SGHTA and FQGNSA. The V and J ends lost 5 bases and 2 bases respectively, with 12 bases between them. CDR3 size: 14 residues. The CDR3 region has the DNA TGTGCCAGCAGCCGCCCTGGGACACAAGAGACCCAGTACTTC. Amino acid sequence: CASSRPGTQETQYF.

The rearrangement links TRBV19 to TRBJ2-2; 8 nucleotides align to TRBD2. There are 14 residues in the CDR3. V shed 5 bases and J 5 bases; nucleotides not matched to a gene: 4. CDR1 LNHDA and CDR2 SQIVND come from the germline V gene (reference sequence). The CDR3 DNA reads TGTGCCAGTAGTCGGGGGGGTGGTACCGGGGAGCTGTTTTTT. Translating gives CASSRGGGTGELFF. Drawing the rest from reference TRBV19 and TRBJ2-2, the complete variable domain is DGGITQSPKYLFRKEGQNVTLSCEQNLNHDAMYWYRQDPGQGLRLIYYSQIVNDFQKGDIAEGYSVSREKKESFPLTVTSAQKNPTAFYLCASSRGGGTGELFFGEGSRLTVL.

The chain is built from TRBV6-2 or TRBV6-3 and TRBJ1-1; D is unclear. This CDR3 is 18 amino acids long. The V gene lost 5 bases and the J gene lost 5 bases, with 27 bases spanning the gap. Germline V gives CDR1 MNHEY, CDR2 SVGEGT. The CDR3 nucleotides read TGTGCCAGCAGTCCGACGGGGTGGATAGCCAGCCCCGTGACTGAAGCTTTCTTT. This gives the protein CASSPTGWIASPVTEAFF.

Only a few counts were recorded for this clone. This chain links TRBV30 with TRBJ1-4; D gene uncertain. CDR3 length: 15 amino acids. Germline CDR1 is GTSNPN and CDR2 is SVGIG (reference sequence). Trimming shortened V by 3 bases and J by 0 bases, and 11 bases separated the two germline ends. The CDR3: CAWSTDYTTNEKLFF. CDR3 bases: TGTGCCTGGAGCACAGATTATACAACTAATGAAAAACTGTTTTTT.

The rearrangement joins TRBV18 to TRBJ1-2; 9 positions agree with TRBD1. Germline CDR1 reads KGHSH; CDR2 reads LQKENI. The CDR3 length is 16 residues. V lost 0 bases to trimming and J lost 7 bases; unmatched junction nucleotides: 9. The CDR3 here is CASSPPATGGASGYTF. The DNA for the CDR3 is TGTGCCAGCTCACCACCGGCGACAGGGGGTGCTTCTGGCTACACCTTC.